This T cell receptor (beta chain) was documented in a study of blood T cell repertoires in COVID-19. Overall study: The United States, Italy and Spain provided the acute and convalescent COVID-19 samples. The analysed material was cDNA or gDNA that came from T cells, B-cell-depleted T cells, or PBMCs.

Authors' data handling: Cell counts per sample came from amplifying reference gene primers. This table comes from immunoSEQ multiplex PCR, and its TCRdb copy is limited to in-frame clones, with some not included. V and J calls and clone size follow that table, whereas D and trimming were derived from the DNA. The data contain tens of thousands of clones, about 85% of them seen just once; the ten biggest clones take up roughly 15%. Specimen: peripheral blood. The TCR comes from a woman between 55 and 75 years old with active COVID-19.

Written as DNA, the CDR3 is TGTGCCAGCAGTCTACCAGGATATCTAACGACAGAATCTTCCTACGAGCAGTACTTC. This sequence encodes CASSLPGYLTTESSYEQYF. This chain uses TRBV28 with TRBJ2-7; weak D call: TRBD1 (5 bases). V lost 5 bases to trimming and J lost 1 base, with 27 bases between them. Germline CDR1 is MDHEN and CDR2 is SYDVKM. CDR3 length: 19 residues.